The 23 T cell receptor beta chains presented below share a single source sample, sequenced in a study of cytomegalovirus exposure and HLA in healthy donors. 13 Jbeta primers and 60 Vbeta primers were used for the PCR. Clones were sequenced by immunoSEQ multiplex PCR, and TCRdb holds only the in-frame ones, with some missing. Counted here are approximately 200,000 clones, 65% to 80% occurring once; the ten biggest clones make up 4.4%. Sequencing used PBMCs. Receptors were obtained from a woman aged 25 to 45 in good health and CMV-seropositive.

The CDR3 here is CASSLGQGSNNEQFF. The CDR3 region has the DNA TGTGCCAGCAGTCTCGGACAGGGGTCTAACAATGAGCAGTTCTTC. The V call is TRBV2, the J call TRBJ2-1; 9 nucleotides line up with TRBD1. This CDR3 is 15 amino acids long. After removal of 5 bases from V and 5 bases from J, the junction contained 7 bases not matched to a gene. Germline CDR1 SNHLY, CDR2 FYNNEI.

The chain is built from TRBV9 and TRBJ1-2, with 12 positions matching TRBD1. CDR1 is SGDLS and CDR2 is YYNGEE in the germline V gene. Trimming at V came to 0 bases and at J to 4 bases, leaving 10 bases not matched to a gene. This CDR3 is built from 18 residues. DNA of the CDR3: TGTGCCAGCAGCGTAGGAACGGGACAGGGGGCTTACGGCTATGGCTACACCTTC. Translating gives CASSVGTGQGAYGYGYTF.

This clone was seen more than once but under ten times. The rearrangement links TRBV7-9 to TRBJ1-1; 7 bases align to TRBD1. This CDR3 is 15 amino acids long. V shed 9 bases and J 0 bases; nucleotides not matched to a gene: 10. Germline lookup yields CDR1 SEHNR and CDR2 FQNEAQ (reference sequence). The CDR3 sequence: CASILGDSMNTEAFF. CDR3 nucleotide sequence: TGTGCCAGTATATTAGGGGACAGCATGAACACTGAAGCTTTCTTT.

The CDR3 here is CASSMGAGDQYF. CDR3 DNA sequence: TGTGCCAGTAGTATGGGAGCGGGGGACCAGTACTTC. The chain is built from TRBV19 and TRBJ2-5; TRBD2 aligns across 8 bases. Germline CDR1 and CDR2: LNHDA and SQIVND (reference sequence). J lost 10 bases, V lost 3 bases, and 4 bases had no gene match. The CDR3 has 12 residues.

The V gene is TRBV12-5, the J gene TRBJ1-3, with D possibly matching TRBD1 (5 bases). This CDR3 contains 12 residues. V lost 4 bases, J lost 9 bases, and 10 bases lay in between. CDR1 is LGHNT, CDR2 FRNRAP, per germline. The CDR3, as DNA: TGTGCTAGTGGTTCCCGAAGGGGCACCATATATTTT. Amino acids: CASGSRRGTIYF.

The rearrangement joins TRBV6-1 to TRBJ2-5, with 7 bases aligning to TRBD2. Trimming at V came to 6 bases and at J to 3 bases, leaving 10 bases not matched to a gene. The CDR3 spans 15 residues. CDR1 MNHNS and CDR2 SASEGT come from the germline V gene. The CDR3 DNA reads TGTGCCAGCAGGCTAGCTGGCGGGGGAGAAGAGACCCAGTACTTC. Translation: CASRLAGGGEETQYF.

The genes are TRBV5-4 and TRBJ2-1, with D uncertain. The CDR3 length is 13 residues. In germline, CDR1 is SGHNT, CDR2 YYREEE (reference sequence). Trimming left V 3 bases short and J 9 bases short, with 13 bases between. The CDR3 DNA sequence: TGTGCCAGCAGCTCCCCTAGTAACGTTGAGCAGTTCTTC. This sequence encodes CASSSPSNVEQFF.

This clone came up a few times. The V gene is TRBV9, the J gene TRBJ2-7; 9 bases are a match to TRBD2. The V segment lost 0 bases and the J segment 1 base; nucleotides outside the gene matches: 2. The CDR3 is made up of 15 amino acids. CDR1 is SGDLS, CDR2 YYNGEE, per germline. CDR3 sequence reads: CASSVASGRSYEQYF. CDR3 nucleotide sequence: TGTGCCAGCAGCGTAGCCAGCGGGAGGTCCTACGAGCAGTACTTC.

The CDR3 loop reads CASSSTGVGQPQHF. Here the CDR3 DNA reads TGTGCCAGCAGTTCCACAGGGGTAGGACAGCCCCAGCATTTT. The chain uses TRBV27 and TRBJ1-5; the match to TRBD1 covers 7 bases. Germline V lookup: CDR1 MNHEY, CDR2 SMNVEV (reference sequence). The CDR3 is 14 amino acids. J lost 7 bases, V lost 4 bases, and 7 bases had no gene match.

The J gene is TRBJ1-1, the V gene TRBV2; 9 nucleotides agree with TRBD1. This CDR3 is built from 16 residues. J gave up 1 base and V 4 bases, and 7 bases lay outside the gene matches. Looked up from germline, CDR1 is SNHLY and CDR2 is FYNNEI. The CDR3 spells CASSGTGALPNTEAFF. DNA of the CDR3: TGTGCCAGCAGTGGGACAGGGGCCCTCCCGAACACTGAAGCTTTCTTT.

V and J are TRBV18 and TRBJ2-1; 7 bases agree with TRBD2. This CDR3 region has 14 residues. Germline CDR1 KGHSH, CDR2 LQKENI. Germline trimming cut 5 bases from V and 5 bases from J; bases unmatched to any gene: 6. CDR3 region: CASSVAGLNNEQFF. CDR3 nucleotides: TGTGCCAGCTCAGTAGCGGGTTTAAACAATGAGCAGTTCTTC.

V usage is TRBV10-2 and J usage is TRBJ1-1; D gene uncertain. The germline V gene has CDR1 WSHSY and CDR2 SAAADI. V lost 7 bases, J lost 5 bases, and 14 bases lay in between. This CDR3 region has 13 residues. The DNA for the CDR3 is TGCGCCAGCAATACCGTCGGGGAAACTGAAGCTTTCTTT. This codes for CASNTVGETEAFF.

The CDR3 sequence is CASSAGWSSYEQYF. CDR3 DNA: TGTGCCAGCAGCGCAGGGTGGAGCTCCTACGAGCAGTACTTC. The genes are TRBV11-3 and TRBJ2-7, with a tentative D call TRBD1 (5 bases). Trimming left V 5 bases short and J 0 bases short, with 11 bases between. CDR1 SGHNT and CDR2 YENEEA come from the germline V gene. There are 14 residues in the CDR3.

This clone was seen only a few times. V and J are TRBV12-1 and TRBJ2-1; the table's D gene call, TRBD2, was not cross checked with the DNA. TRBV12-1 is recorded as a pseudogene. The CDR3 loop spans 19 amino acids. The CDR3 coding sequence is TGTGCCAGCAGCTTTGCGCGAGTCGGACTAGCGGGGCTTTCGAGTGAGCAGTTCTTC. Translation gives CASSFARVGLAGLSSEQFF.

This chain joins TRBV19 and TRBJ1-1, with TRBD1 identical over 9 bases. Losses at the gene ends were 3 bases for V and 5 bases for J; bases not matched to a gene: 10. The CDR3 length is 16 residues. The germline CDR1 and CDR2 sequences are LNHDA and SQIVND (reference sequence). The CDR3 is CASSISNRGRGTEAFF. The CDR3 nucleotides are TGTGCCAGTAGTATCTCGAACAGGGGGCGGGGGACTGAAGCTTTCTTT.

The V and J genes are TRBV18 and TRBJ2-1; 7 nucleotides agree with TRBD2. Germline V gene lookup returns CDR1 KGHSH and CDR2 LQKENI. Trimming removed 3 bases from V and 3 bases from J; junction bases left unmatched: 5. CDR3 length equals 15 residues. The CDR3 protein is CASSPMSGNYNEQFF. The CDR3 nucleotides are TGTGCCAGCTCACCGATGAGCGGGAACTACAATGAGCAGTTCTTC.

This clone appeared a few times. The J gene is TRBJ2-7, the V gene TRBV2, with a tentative D call TRBD2 (5 bases). The germline V and J ends were trimmed by 7 bases and 7 bases, with 17 bases remaining between them. CDR3 size: 13 residues. CDR1 is SNHLY, CDR2 FYNNEI, per germline. CDR3 protein: CASTSLTPWEQYF. The DNA for the CDR3 is TGTGCCAGCACTAGCTTAACGCCCTGGGAGCAGTACTTC.

The chain combines TRBV10-3 with TRBJ1-5, with D perhaps TRBD1 (6 bases). Germline V lookup: CDR1 ENHRY, CDR2 SYGVKD. The CDR3 sequence is 16 residues long. Trimming removed 3 bases from V and 3 bases from J, with 15 bases in between. CDR3 in DNA: TGTGCCATCAGTGACGACAGGTTTGAGGCCAATCAGCCCCAGCATTTT. It codes for CAISDDRFEANQPQHF.

V gene TRBV27 combines with J gene TRBJ1-5, with TRBD1 matching over 7 bases. With V trimmed by 4 bases and J by 6 bases, 3 bases remained unmatched. Germline values: CDR1 MNHEY, CDR2 SMNVEV (reference sequence). The CDR3 is 13 residues long. CDR3 amino acids: CASSYTGVQPQHF. In DNA form, the CDR3 reads TGTGCCAGCAGTTACACAGGGGTTCAGCCCCAGCATTTT.

This rearrangement joins TRBV4-2 to TRBJ2-3; TRBD2 aligns across 7 bases. Trimming cost V 5 bases and J 5 bases; bases outside gene matches: 7. The CDR3 totals 14 residues. Germline loops: CDR1 LGHNA, CDR2 YNFKEQ. CDR3 in DNA: TGTGCCAGCAGCAGACTAGCTCTCGAAGATACGCAGTATTTT. The encoded protein is CASSRLALEDTQYF.

The rearrangement joins TRBV7-2 to TRBJ2-2; the D is unclear. This CDR3 region has 15 residues. The germline gives CDR1 SGHTA, CDR2 FQGNSA. V lost 1 base, J lost 7 bases, and 13 bases lay in between. DNA for the CDR3: TGTGCCAGCAGCTTAGGCGGTGAGAGGTTCGGGGAGCTGTTTTTT. It is translated as CASSLGGERFGELFF.

The chain links TRBV7-8 to TRBJ1-2, with D tentatively TRBD1 (5 bases). CDR3 length equals 13 residues. Germline assignment: CDR1 SGHVS and CDR2 FQNEAQ. V shed 4 bases and J shed 4 bases, with 10 bases lying between them. CDR3 loop: CASSSRVSYGYTF. CDR3 nucleotide sequence: TGTGCCAGCAGCTCCAGGGTTAGCTATGGCTACACCTTC.

The CDR3 nucleotides are TGCGCCAGCAGCCATGCACAGGGGACCGGGGAGCTGTTTTTT. Protein sequence: CASSHAQGTGELFF. The rearrangement uses TRBV4-1 and TRBJ2-2; 7 bases map to TRBD1. Germline-derived CDR1 and CDR2 are MGHRA and YSYEKL. The length of the CDR3 is 14 residues. Unmatched junction bases numbered 3, after V lost 3 bases and J lost 5 bases.